This T cell receptor beta chain was retrieved from a study of Graves' ophthalmopathy and Graves' hyperthyroidism. Only one count was recorded for this clonotype. This may arise from a read error, as a much more abundant clone is one base away. Germline lookup yields CDR1 SQVTM and CDR2 ANQGSEA. The junction had 10 bases not matched to a gene; V was cut back by 6 bases and J by 5 bases. The length of the CDR3 is 14 residues. Amplified TCR beta CDR3 regions were obtained using RNA transcripts as template. Following a first-round RT-PCR that used HTBI primers, a second-round multiplex PCR was carried out. TCRdb called the multiplex PCR reads again in MiXCR, with one record for every CDR3 protein. The sample consists of some 240,000 distinct CDR3 sequences, approximately 42% of them appearing once. Moderate-to-severe activity, with CAS ≥3, NOSPECS ≥4 and duration under 3 months, characterized the donors with ophthalmopathy.

This TCR came from an adult man with Graves' ophthalmopathy. The sample consisted of peripheral blood. This chain uses TRBV29-1 with TRBJ2-7; 10 nucleotides agree with TRBD1. The CDR3 loop is CSVRAGQGVDEQYF. The CDR3 DNA reads as TGCAGCGTGAGAGCTGGACAGGGGGTTGACGAGCAGTACTTC.